Here is one TCR beta chain with its context. This CDR3 is also generated by other DNA sequences in the sample. These data belong to a study of blood T cell repertoires in COVID-19. Study as a whole: Whether acute or convalescent, the COVID-19 samples came from the United States, Italy and Spain. In each case, the material was cDNA or gDNA derived from T cells, B-cell-depleted T cells, or PBMCs.

The germline V gene has CDR1 MDHEN and CDR2 SYDVKM. This CDR3 is built from 15 residues. V dropped 2 bases and J dropped 2 bases, with 10 bases sitting between them. In the source study's methods: Reference gene primer amplification in the assay estimated nucleated cell counts. Sequenced by immunoSEQ multiplex PCR; TCRdb stores in-frame clones only, minus some. V and J calls and clone size come straight from that table; D and trimming were deduced from the DNA. The profile covers 200,000 to 250,000 clones, with about 85% appearing a single time and approximately 0.89% taken by the ten largest. The chain uses TRBV28 and TRBJ1-5; D might be TRBD1 (5 bases). The clonotype comes from a man aged 35-49 years with acute or convalescent COVID-19. Source material: peripheral blood. In DNA, the CDR3 is TGTGCCAGCAGTTTACAGGGTGGGGGCAATCAGCCCCAGCATTTT. It codes for CASSLQGGGNQPQHF.